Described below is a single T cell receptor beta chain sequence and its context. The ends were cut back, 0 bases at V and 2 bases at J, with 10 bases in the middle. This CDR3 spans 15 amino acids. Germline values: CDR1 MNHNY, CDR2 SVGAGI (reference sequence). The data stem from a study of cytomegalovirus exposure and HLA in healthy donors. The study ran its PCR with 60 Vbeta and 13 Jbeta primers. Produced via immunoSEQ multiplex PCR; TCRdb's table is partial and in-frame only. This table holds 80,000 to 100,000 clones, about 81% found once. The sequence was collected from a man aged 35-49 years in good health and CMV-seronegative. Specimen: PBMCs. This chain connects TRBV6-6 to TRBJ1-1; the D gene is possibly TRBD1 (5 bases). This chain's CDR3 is CASSYSKQANTEAFF. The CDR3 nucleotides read TGTGCCAGCAGTTACTCGAAACAGGCCAACACTGAAGCTTTCTTT.